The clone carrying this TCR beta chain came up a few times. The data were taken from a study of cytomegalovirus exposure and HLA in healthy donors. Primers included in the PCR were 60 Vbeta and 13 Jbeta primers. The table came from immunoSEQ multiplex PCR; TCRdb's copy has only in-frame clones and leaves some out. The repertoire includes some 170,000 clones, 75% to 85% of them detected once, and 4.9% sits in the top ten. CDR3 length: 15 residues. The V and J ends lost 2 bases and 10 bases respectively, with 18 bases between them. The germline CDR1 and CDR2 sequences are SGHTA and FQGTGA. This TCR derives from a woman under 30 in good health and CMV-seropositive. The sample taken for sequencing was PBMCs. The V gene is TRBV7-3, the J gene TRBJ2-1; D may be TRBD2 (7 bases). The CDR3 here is CASSLAGVMGGEQFF. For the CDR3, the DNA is TGTGCCAGCAGCTTAGCGGGGGTGATGGGGGGCGAGCAGTTCTTC.